This TCR beta chain derives from a study of OX40 agonist ivuxolimab in advanced cancers. Study summary: Hepatocellular carcinoma, melanoma, renal cell or head and neck cancer was diagnosed in the dose-escalation patients.

Regarding the study as a whole: Patients with a partial response at 0.1-3.0 mg/kg had among the lowest clonal expansion.

The V gene's germline CDR1 is SGHRS and CDR2 YFSETQ. The junction had 1 base not matched to a gene; V was cut back by 0 bases and J by 0 bases. The CDR3 has 16 amino acids. The protocol was immunoSEQ multiplex PCR, while the TCRdb copy is restricted to in-frame clones and leaves out a portion. This sample yields approximately 71,000 clones, of which roughly four fifths are seen a single time; roughly a tenth belongs to the top ten. A remark on this clone: Its antigen is not known.

The specimen was CD4+ or CD8+ T cells sorted from blood, collected in a trial of the OX40 agonist ivuxolimab. The sequence was obtained from an adult with an advanced solid tumor such as melanoma, head and neck, liver or kidney cancer. The chain is built from TRBV5-1 and TRBJ2-2; 8 bases align to TRBD1. CDR3 bases: TGCGCCAGCAGCTTGGGGACAGGGACGAACACCGGGGAGCTGTTTTTT. Translated: CASSLGTGTNTGELFF.